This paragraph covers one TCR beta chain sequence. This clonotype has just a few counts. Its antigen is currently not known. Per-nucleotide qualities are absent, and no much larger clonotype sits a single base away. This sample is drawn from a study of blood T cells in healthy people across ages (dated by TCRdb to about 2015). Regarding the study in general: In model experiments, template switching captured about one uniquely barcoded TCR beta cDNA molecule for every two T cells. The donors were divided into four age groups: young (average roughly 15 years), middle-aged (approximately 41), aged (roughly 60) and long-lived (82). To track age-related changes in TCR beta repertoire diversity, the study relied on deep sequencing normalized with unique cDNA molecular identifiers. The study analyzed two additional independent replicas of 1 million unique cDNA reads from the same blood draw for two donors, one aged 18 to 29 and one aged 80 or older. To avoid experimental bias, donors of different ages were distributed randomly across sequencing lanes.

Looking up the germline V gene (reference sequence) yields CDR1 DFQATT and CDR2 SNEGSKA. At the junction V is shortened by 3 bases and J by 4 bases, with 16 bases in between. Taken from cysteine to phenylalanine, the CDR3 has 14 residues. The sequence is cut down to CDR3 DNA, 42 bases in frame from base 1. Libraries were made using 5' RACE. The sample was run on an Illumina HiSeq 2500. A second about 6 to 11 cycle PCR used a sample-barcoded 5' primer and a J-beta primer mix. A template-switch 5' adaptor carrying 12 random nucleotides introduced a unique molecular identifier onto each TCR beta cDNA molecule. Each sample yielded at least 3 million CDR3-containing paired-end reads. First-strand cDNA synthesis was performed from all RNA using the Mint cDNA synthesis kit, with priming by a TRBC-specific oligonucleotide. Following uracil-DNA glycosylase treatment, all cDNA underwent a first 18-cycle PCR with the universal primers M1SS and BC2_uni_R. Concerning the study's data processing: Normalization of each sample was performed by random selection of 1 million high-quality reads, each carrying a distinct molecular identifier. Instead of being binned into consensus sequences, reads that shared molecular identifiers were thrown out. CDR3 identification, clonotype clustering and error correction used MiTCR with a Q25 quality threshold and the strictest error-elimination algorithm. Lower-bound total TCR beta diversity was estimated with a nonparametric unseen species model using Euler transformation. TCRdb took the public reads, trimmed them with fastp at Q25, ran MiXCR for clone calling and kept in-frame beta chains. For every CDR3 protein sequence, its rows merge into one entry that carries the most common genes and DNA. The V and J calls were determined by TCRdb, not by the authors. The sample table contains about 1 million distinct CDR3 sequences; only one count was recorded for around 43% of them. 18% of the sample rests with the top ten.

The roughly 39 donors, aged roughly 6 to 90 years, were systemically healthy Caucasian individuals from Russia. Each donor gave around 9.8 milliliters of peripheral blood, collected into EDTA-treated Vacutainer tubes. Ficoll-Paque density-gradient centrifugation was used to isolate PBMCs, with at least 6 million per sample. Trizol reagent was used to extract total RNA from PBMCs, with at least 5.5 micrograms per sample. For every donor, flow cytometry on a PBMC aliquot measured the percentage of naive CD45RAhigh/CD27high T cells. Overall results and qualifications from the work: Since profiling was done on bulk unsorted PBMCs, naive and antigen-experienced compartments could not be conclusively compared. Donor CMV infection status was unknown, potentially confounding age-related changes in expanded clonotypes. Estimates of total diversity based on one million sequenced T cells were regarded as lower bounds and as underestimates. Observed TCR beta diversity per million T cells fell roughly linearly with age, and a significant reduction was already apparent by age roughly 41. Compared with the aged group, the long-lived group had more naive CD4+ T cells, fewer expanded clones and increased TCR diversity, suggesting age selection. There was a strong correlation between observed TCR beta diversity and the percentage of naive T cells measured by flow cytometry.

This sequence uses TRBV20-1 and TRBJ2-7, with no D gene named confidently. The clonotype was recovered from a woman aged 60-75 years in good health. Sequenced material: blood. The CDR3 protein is CSASTARGGYEQYF. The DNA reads TGCAGTGCTAGTACGGCGCGAGGCGGATACGAGCAGTACTTC.